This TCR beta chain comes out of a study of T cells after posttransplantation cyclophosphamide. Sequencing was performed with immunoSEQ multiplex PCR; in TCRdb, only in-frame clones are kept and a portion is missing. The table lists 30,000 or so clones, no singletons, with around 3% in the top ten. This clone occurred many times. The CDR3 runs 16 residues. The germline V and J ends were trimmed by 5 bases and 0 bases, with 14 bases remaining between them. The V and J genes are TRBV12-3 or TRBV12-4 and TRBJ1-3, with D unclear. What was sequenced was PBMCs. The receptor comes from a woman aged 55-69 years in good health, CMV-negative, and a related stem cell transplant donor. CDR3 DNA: TGTGCCAGCAGTCCTCTCGGACTTATCTCTGGAAACACCATATATTTT. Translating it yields CASSPLGLISGNTIYF.